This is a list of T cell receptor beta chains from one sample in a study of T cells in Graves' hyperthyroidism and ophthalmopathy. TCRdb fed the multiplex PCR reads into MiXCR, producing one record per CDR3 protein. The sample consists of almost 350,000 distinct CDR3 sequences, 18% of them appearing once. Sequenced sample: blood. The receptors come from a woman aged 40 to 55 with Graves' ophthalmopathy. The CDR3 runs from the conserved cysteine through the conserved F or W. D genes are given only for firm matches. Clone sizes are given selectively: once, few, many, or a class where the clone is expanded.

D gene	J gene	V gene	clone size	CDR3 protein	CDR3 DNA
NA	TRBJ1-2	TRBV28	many	CASSGAGRGYTF	TGTGCCAGCAGTGGGGCAGGGAGAGGCTACACCTTC
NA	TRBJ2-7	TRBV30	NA	CAWTPPGRGTYEQYF	TGTGCCTGGACTCCACCAGGGAGGGGGACCTACGAGCAGTACTTC
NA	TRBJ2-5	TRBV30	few	CAWSVSFQETQYF	TGTGCCTGGAGTGTGAGCTTCCAAGAGACCCAGTACTTC
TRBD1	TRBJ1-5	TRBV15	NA	CATSREGIEGQGGNQPQHF	TGTGCCACCAGCAGAGAAGGGATTGAGGGACAGGGTGGCAATCAGCCCCAGCATTTT
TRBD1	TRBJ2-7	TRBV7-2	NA	CASSLDRLNEQYF	TGTGCCAGCAGCTTGGACAGGCTCAACGAGCAGTACTTC
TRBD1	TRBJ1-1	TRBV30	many	CAWSLPGQARVMNTEAFF	TGTGCCTGGAGTCTACCGGGACAGGCGAGAGTAATGAACACTGAAGCTTTCTTT
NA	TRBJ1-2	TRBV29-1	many	CSVDFSTEAMGYTF	TGCAGCGTTGACTTCTCGACGGAAGCTATGGGCTACACCTTC
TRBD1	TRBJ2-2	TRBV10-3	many	CAISEGGQATGELFF	TGTGCCATCAGTGAGGGAGGACAGGCGACCGGGGAGCTGTTTTTT
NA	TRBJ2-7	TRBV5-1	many	CASSIDRLSSYEQYF	TGCGCCAGCAGCATAGACAGATTGAGCTCCTACGAGCAGTACTTC
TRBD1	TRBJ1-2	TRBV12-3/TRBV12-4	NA	CASSYGQGGNGYTF	TGTGCCAGCAGTTATGGACAGGGTGGAAATGGCTACACCTTC
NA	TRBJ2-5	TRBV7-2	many	CASSLGLREKETQYF	TGTGCCAGCAGCTTAGGCCTCCGGGAAAAAGAGACCCAGTACTTC
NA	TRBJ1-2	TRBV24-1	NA	CATSEDFNYGYTF	TGTGCCACCAGTGAGGACTTCAACTATGGCTACACCTTC
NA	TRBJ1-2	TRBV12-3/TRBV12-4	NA	CASSFLVQDDGYTF	TGTGCCAGCAGTTTTTTAGTACAGGATGATGGCTACACCTTC
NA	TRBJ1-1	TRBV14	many	CASSHRRLNTEAFF	TGTGCCAGCAGTCACAGGCGTCTGAACACTGAAGCTTTCTTT
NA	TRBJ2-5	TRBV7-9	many	CASSDSGTVLQETQYF	TGTGCCAGCAGCGACTCCGGGACTGTACTACAAGAGACCCAGTACTTC
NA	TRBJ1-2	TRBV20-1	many	CSARTDPSYGYTF	TGCAGTGCCCGAACAGACCCTTCGTATGGCTACACCTTC
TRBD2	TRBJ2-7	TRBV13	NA	CASSPGGATYEQYF	TGTGCCAGCAGCCCCGGGGGGGCCACGTACGAGCAGTACTTC
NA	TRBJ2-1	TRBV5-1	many	CASSLEGVDEQFF	TGCGCCAGCAGCTTGGAGGGGGTCGATGAGCAGTTCTTC
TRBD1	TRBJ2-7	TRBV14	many	CASSHLYRGRSYEQYF	TGTGCCAGCAGCCACCTTTACAGGGGGCGGTCATACGAGCAGTACTTC
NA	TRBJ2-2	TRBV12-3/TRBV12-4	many	CASSLGKGFTGELFF	TGTGCCAGCAGTTTAGGAAAGGGGTTCACCGGGGAGCTGTTTTTT
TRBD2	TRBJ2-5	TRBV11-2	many	CASSLDRGRGRKETQYF	TGTGCCAGCAGCTTAGATCGAGGGAGGGGCCGAAAAGAGACCCAGTACTTC
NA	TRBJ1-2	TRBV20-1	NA	CSAPKGRNYGYIF	TGCAGTGCCCCGAAAGGGAGGAACTATGGCTACATCTTC
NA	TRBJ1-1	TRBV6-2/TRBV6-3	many	CASRPREFPEAFF	TGTGCCAGCAGACCCCGGGAGTTTCCTGAAGCTTTCTTT
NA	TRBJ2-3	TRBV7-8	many	CASSFVRFNADTQYF	TGTGCCAGCAGCTTTGTACGGTTCAACGCAGATACGCAGTATTTT
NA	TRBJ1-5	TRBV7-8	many	CASSPGRNLNQPQHF	TGTGCCAGCAGCCCAGGACGGAACCTTAATCAGCCCCAGCATTTT